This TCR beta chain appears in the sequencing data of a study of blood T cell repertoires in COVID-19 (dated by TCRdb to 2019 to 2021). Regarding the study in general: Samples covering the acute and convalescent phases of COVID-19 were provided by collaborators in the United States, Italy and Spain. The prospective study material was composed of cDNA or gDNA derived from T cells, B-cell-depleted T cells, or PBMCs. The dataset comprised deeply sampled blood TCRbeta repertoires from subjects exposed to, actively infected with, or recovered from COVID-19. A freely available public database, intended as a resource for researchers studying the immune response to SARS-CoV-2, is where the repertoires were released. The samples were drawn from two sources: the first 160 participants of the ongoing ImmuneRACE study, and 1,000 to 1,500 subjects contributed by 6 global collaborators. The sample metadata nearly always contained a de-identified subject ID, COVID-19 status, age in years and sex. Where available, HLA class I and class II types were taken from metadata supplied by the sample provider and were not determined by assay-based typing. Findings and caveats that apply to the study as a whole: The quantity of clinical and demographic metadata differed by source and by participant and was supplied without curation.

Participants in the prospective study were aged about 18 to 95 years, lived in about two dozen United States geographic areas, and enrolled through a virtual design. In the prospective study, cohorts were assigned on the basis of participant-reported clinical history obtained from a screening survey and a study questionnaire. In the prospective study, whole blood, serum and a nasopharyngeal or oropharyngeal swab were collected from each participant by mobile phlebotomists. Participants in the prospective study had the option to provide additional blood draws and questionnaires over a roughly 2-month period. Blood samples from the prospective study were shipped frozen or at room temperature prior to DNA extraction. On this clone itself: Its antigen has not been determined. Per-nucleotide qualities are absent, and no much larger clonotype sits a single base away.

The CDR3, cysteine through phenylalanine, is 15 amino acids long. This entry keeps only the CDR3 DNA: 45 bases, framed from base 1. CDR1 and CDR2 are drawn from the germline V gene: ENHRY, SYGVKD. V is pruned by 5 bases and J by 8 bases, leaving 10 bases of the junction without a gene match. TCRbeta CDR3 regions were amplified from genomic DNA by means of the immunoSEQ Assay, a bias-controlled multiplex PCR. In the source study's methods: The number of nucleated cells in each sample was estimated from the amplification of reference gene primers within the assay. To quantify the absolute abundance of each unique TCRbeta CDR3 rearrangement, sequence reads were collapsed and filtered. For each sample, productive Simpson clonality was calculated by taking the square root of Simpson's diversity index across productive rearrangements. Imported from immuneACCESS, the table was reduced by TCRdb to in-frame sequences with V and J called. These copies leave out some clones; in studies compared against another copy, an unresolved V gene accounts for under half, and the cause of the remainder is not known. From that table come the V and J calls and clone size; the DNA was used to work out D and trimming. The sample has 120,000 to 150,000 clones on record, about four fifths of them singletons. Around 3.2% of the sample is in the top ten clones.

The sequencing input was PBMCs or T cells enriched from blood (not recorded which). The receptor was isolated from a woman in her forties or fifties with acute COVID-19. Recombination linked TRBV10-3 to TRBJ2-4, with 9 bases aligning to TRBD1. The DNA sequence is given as TGTGCCATCAGTTCCGAACAGGGGGCGGTAGACATTCAGTACTTC. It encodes CAISSEQGAVDIQYF.